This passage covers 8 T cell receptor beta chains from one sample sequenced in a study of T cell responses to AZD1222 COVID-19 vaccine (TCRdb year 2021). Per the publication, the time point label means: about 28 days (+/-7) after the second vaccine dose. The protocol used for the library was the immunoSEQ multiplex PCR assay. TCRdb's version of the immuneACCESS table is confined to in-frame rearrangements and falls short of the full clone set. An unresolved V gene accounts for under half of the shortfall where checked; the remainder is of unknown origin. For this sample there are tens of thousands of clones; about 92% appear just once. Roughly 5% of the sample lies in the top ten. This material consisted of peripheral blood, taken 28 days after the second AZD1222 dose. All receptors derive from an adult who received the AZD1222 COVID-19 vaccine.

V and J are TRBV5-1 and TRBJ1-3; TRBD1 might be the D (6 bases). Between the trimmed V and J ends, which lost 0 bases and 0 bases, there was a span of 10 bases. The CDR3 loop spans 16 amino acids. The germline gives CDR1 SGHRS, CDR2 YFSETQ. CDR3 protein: CASSLDGGLSGNTIYF. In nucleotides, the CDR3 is TGCGCCAGCAGCTTGGACGGGGGCCTCTCTGGAAACACCATATATTTT.

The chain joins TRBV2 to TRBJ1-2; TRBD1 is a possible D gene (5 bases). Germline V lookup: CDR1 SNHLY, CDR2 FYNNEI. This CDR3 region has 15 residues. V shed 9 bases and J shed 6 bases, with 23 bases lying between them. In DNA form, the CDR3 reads TGTGCCAGTGTCCTCAGACCTCAGGGATACAATGGCTACACCTTC. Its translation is CASVLRPQGYNGYTF. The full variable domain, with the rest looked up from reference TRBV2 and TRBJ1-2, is EPEVTQTPSHQVTQMGQEVILRCVPISNHLYFYWYRQILGQKVEFLVSFYNNEISEKSEIFDDQFSVERPDGSNFTLKIRSTKLEDSAMYFCASVLRPQGYNGYTFGSGTRLTVV.

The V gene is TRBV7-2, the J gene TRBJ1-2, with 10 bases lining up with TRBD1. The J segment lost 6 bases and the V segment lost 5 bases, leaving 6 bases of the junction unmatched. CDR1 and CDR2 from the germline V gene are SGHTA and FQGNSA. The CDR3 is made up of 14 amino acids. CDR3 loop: CASSQPGQGNGYTF. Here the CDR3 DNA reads TGTGCCAGCAGCCAACCGGGACAGGGGAATGGCTACACCTTC.

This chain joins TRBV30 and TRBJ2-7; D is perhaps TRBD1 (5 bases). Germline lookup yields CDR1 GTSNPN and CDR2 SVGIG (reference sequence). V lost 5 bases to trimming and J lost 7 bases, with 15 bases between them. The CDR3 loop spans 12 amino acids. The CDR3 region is CAWGAARGEQYF. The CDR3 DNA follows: TGTGCCTGGGGGGCAGCGAGAGGTGAGCAGTACTTC. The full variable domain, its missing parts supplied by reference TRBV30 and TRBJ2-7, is SQTIHQWPATLVQPVGSPLSLECTVEGTSNPNLYWYRQAAGRGLQLLFYSVGIGQISSEVPQNLSASRPQDRQFILSSKKLLLSDSGFYLCAWGAARGEQYFGPGTRLTVT.

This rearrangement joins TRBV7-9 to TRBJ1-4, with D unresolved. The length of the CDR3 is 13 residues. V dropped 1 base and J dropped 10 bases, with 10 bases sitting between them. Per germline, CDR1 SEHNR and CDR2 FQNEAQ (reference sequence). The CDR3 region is CASSLGGEVKLFF. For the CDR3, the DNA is TGTGCCAGCAGCTTAGGCGGCGAGGTAAAACTGTTTTTT.

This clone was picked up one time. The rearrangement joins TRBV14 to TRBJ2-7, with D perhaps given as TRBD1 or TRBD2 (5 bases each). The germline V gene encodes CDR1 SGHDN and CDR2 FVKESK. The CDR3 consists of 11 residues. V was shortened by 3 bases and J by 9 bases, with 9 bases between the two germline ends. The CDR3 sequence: CASSQGPVQYF. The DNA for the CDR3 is TGTGCCAGCAGCCAGGGACCCGTGCAGTACTTC.

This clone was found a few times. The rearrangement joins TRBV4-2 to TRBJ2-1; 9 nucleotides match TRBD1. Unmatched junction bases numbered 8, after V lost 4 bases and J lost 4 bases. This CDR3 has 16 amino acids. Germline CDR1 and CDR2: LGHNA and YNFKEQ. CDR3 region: CASSPTGTGFYNEQFF. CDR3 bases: TGTGCCAGCAGCCCGACCGGGACAGGGTTTTACAATGAGCAGTTCTTC.

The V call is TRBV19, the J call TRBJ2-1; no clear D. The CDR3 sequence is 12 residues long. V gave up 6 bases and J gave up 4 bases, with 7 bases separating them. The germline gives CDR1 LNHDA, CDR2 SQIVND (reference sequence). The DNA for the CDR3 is TGTGCCAGTAGGACTTTTTACAATGAGCAGTTCTTC. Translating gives CASRTFYNEQFF.